Each of the 14 T cell receptor beta chains below was sequenced from the same sample in a study of memory CD4+ T cells and cytomegalovirus serostatus. The table came from immunoSEQ multiplex PCR; TCRdb's copy has only in-frame clones and leaves some out. The table lists about 25,000 clones, about 79% of them singletons. Single viable CD3+CD4+CD8-CD45RO+ cells were sorted as the memory CD4+ T cells. Sequencing was performed on memory CD4+ T cells from blood. The receptor source for this set is an adult in good health and CMV-seronegative.

V gene TRBV20-1 combines with J gene TRBJ1-3; D ambiguous. V was cut by 2 bases and J by 8 bases, with 7 bases left in between. CDR3 size: 11 residues. Germline V lookup: CDR1 DFQATT, CDR2 SNEGSKA (reference sequence). CDR3 DNA: TGCAGTGCTAGATTCCTAGACACCATATATTTT. Translating gives CSARFLDTIYF.

This clone occurred a few times. The rearrangement uses TRBV5-6 and TRBJ2-1; TRBD2 aligns across 7 bases. J gave up 10 bases and V 0 bases, and 13 bases lay outside the gene matches. Germline V gene sequence: CDR1 SGHDT, CDR2 YYEEEE. This CDR3 has 16 amino acids. The CDR3 region is CASSLGVREVVGEQFF. DNA for the CDR3: TGTGCCAGCAGCTTGGGGGTCCGGGAGGTGGTCGGGGAGCAGTTCTTC.

This clone was seen a handful of times. Other nucleotide sequences in the sample specify the same CDR3. The genes are TRBV2 and TRBJ1-2; weak D call: TRBD1 (5 bases). Trimming removed 8 bases from V and 6 bases from J, with 13 bases in between. The CDR3 is 12 amino acids. CDR1 and CDR2 from the germline V gene are SNHLY and FYNNEI. The DNA of the CDR3 is TGTGCCAGCCACCGACAGACAAATGGCTACACCTTC. This encodes CASHRQTNGYTF.

The gene calls are TRBV10-3 and TRBJ1-1; D unclear. Germline V CDR1 and CDR2: ENHRY, SYGVKD. V was pared by 1 base and J by 2 bases, with 8 bases between. The CDR3 spans 14 residues. The chain's CDR3 is CAISELSINTEAFF. In DNA form, the CDR3 reads TGTGCCATCAGTGAGTTGAGCATAAACACTGAAGCTTTCTTT.

The chain combines TRBV4-2 with TRBJ2-1, with 11 nucleotides matching TRBD2. The CDR3 contains 16 residues. CDR1 is LGHNA and CDR2 is YNFKEQ in the germline V gene. Trimming cost V 3 bases and J 7 bases; bases outside gene matches: 8. CDR3 in DNA: TGTGCCAGCAGCCAGAGTAGCGGGGGGGCATTTAATGAGCAGTTCTTC. Its protein product is CASSQSSGGAFNEQFF.

The chain carries TRBV2 and TRBJ2-3; no reliable D call. The CDR3 extends over 13 amino acids. Germline-derived CDR1 and CDR2 are SNHLY and FYNNEI. The V end was cut by 5 bases, the J end by 2 bases, with 8 bases between. CDR3 nucleotide sequence: TGTGCCAGCAGTTGGGATCCCACAGATACGCAGTATTTT. This encodes CASSWDPTDTQYF.

This clone was found a few times. The chain uses TRBV27 and TRBJ1-3; D gene uncertain. The germline V gene encodes CDR1 MNHEY and CDR2 SMNVEV (reference sequence). The CDR3 is made up of 14 amino acids. Between the trimmed V and J ends, which lost 7 bases and 8 bases, there was a span of 18 bases. The CDR3 loop reads CASMDSGNRYTIYF. The CDR3 DNA reads TGTGCCAGCATGGACTCCGGGAATAGATACACCATATATTTT.

This clone appeared a few times. This sequence joins TRBV7-8 and TRBJ2-2; the D gene could be TRBD1 or TRBD2 (5 bases each). Germline V lookup: CDR1 SGHVS, CDR2 FQNEAQ. The CDR3 is made up of 14 amino acids. V dropped 4 bases and J dropped 3 bases, with 9 bases sitting between them. The CDR3 bases are TGTGCCAGCAGCTGGGGGTTGGACACCGGGGAGCTGTTTTTT. It yields the protein CASSWGLDTGELFF.

V is TRBV13 and J is TRBJ1-2; 7 bases line up with TRBD1. CDR1 PRHDT and CDR2 FYEKMQ come from the germline V gene (reference sequence). The CDR3 totals 13 residues. Losses at the gene ends were 3 bases for V and 3 bases for J; bases not matched to a gene: 1. The CDR3 loop is CASSFGTDYGYTF. CDR3 DNA sequence: TGTGCCAGCAGCTTCGGGACAGACTATGGCTACACCTTC.

This rearrangement joins TRBV4-1 to TRBJ2-1, with D possibly being TRBD2 (6 bases). The CDR3 has 16 amino acids. The V and J ends lost 1 base and 4 bases respectively, with 14 bases between them. Per the germline V gene, CDR1 is MGHRA and CDR2 is YSYEKL. The CDR3 sequence: CASSQARLVVYNEQFF. CDR3 coding DNA: TGCGCCAGCAGCCAAGCTCGACTAGTGGTTTACAATGAGCAGTTCTTC.

The chain joins TRBV6-5 to TRBJ1-2; no definite D call. V shed 8 bases and J shed 6 bases, with 16 bases lying between them. Germline assignment: CDR1 MNHEY and CDR2 SVGAGI. The CDR3 contains 13 residues. The CDR3 loop reads CASFGLGRDGYTF. The CDR3 DNA reads TGTGCCAGCTTTGGCTTGGGAAGGGATGGCTACACCTTC.

V and J are TRBV6-6 and TRBJ1-2, with D hard to call. The germline CDR1 and CDR2 sequences are MNHNY and SVGAGI (reference sequence). This CDR3 has 15 residues. V gave up 0 bases and J gave up 2 bases, with 10 bases separating them. CDR3 DNA: TGTGCCAGCAGTTACTCACCCCCGGAGAACTATGGCTACACCTTC. This encodes CASSYSPPENYGYTF.

The chain has TRBV6-5 and TRBJ1-1; possibly TRBD1 for D (5 bases). The length of the CDR3 is 14 residues. CDR1 and CDR2 (germline): MNHEY, SVGAGI. V lost 2 bases and J 1 base, leaving 8 bases between the germline ends. The CDR3 loop reads CASSYGGGNTEAFF. CDR3 nucleotide sequence: TGTGCCAGCAGTTACGGGGGAGGGAACACTGAAGCTTTCTTT.

CDR3 DNA: TGCGCCAGCAAGTCCTCGGGGCTCCTGGCGTCCGGTGAGCAGTTCTTC. Protein product: CASKSSGLLASGEQFF. V usage is TRBV5-1 and J usage is TRBJ2-1, with D perhaps given as TRBD1 or TRBD2 (5 bases each). From germline, CDR1 is SGHRS and CDR2 YFSETQ. V shed 6 bases and J shed 9 bases, with 25 bases lying between them. The length of the CDR3 is 16 residues.